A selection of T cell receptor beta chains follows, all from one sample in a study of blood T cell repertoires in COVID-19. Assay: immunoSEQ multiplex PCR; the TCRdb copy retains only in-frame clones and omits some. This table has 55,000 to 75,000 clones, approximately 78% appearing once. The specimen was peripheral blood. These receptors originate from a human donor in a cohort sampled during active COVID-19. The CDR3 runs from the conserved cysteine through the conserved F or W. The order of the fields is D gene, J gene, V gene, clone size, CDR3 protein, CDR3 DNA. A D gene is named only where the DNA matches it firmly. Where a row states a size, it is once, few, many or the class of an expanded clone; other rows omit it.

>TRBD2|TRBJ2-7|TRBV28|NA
CASSLSGSSYEQYF
TGTGCCAGCAGTCTTAGCGGGAGCTCCTACGAGCAGTACTTC
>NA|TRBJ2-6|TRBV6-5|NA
CASSYNSVTGANVLTF
TGTGCCAGCAGTTATAATTCAGTAACTGGGGCCAACGTCCTGACTTTC
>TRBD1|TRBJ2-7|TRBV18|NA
CASSPDRQSYEQYF
TGTGCCAGCTCACCGGACAGGCAATCGTACGAGCAGTACTTC
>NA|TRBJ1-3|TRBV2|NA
CASSPTGQSYTIYF
TGTGCCAGCAGTCCTACAGGGCAAAGCTACACCATATATTTT
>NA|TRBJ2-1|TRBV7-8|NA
CASSPRVEDTEQFF
TGTGCCAGCAGCCCCCGCGTTGAGGACACTGAGCAGTTCTTC
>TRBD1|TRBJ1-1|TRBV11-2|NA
CASSLVGPRQGAFF
TGTGCCAGCAGCTTAGTAGGGCCTAGACAGGGCGCTTTCTTT
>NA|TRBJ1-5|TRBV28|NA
CASSGDRNNQPQHF
TGTGCCAGCAGTGGTGACAGGAACAATCAGCCCCAGCATTTT
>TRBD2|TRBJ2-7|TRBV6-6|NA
CASRTTGTSRSYEQYF
TGTGCCAGCAGGACCACCGGGACTAGCAGATCCTACGAGCAGTACTTC
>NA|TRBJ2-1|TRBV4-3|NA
CASSQVQRGYNEQFF
TGCGCCAGCAGCCAAGTCCAGCGTGGTTACAATGAGCAGTTCTTC
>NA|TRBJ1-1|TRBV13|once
CASSLGQGTAEAFF
TGTGCCAGCAGCTTAGGGCAGGGGACCGCTGAAGCTTTCTTT
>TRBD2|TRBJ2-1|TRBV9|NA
CASSVGQGTSGNYNEQFF
TGTGCCAGCAGCGTGGGACAGGGGACTAGCGGGAACTACAATGAGCAGTTCTTC
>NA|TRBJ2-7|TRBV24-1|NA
CATSDSTTRAGPYEQYF
TGTGCCACCAGTGATTCCACGACCCGAGCAGGCCCCTACGAGCAGTACTTC
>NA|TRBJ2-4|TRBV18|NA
CASSPPLQGSIQYF
TGTGCCAGCTCACCACCCCTACAGGGCAGCATTCAGTACTTC